This entry lists 17 T cell receptor beta chains sequenced from one sample in a study of immune heterogeneity within non-small cell lung tumors. Template was bulk tumor genomic DNA, around 620 ng per sample. From each primary tumor, several far-apart biopsies were obtained during surgery. Curative surgery was performed on patients who had untreated, newly diagnosed non-small cell lung cancer. A multiplex PCR containing 32 V primers and 13 J primers was used to amplify TCR beta CDR3. TCRdb called the multiplex PCR reads again in MiXCR, with one record for every CDR3 protein. The data hold more than 3,500 distinct CDR3 sequences, with approximately 23% observed a single time. The sample consisted of lung tumor tissue. The receptors derive from a man aged 55 to 70 with non-small cell lung cancer.

CDR3 in amino acids: CSVEDLRGTGELFF. In DNA, the CDR3 is TGCAGCGTTGAAGATCTTCGGGGGACCGGGGAGCTGTTTTTT. The chain carries TRBV29-1 and TRBJ2-2; weak D call: TRBD2 (6 bases). The CDR3 extends over 14 amino acids. CDR1 is SQVTM and CDR2 is ANQGSEA in the germline V gene. With 0 bases removed from V and 5 bases from J, the gap between germline ends came to 10 bases.

The chain couples TRBV6-5 to TRBJ1-3; no firm D call. CDR1 MNHEY and CDR2 SVGAGI come from the germline V gene. Trimming stripped 2 bases from V and 2 bases from J, with 10 bases between. The CDR3 loop spans 15 amino acids. The CDR3 DNA sequence: TGTGCCAGCAGTTACGGAAATGGGCCTGGAAACACCATATATTTT. Translated, it gives CASSYGNGPGNTIYF.

To note about this clonotype: With a much larger clone just one base away, this may be a read error. The CDR3 DNA reads as TGTGCCAGCAGTTATGCAGGGTTGAACACTGAAGCTTTCTTT. Translated, it gives CASSYAGLNTEAFF. The V gene is TRBV6-2 or TRBV6-3, the J gene TRBJ1-1, with a tentative D call TRBD1 (5 bases). The CDR3 length is 14 residues. The germline V and J ends were trimmed by 3 bases and 0 bases, with 8 bases remaining between them. CDR1 and CDR2 from the germline V gene are MNHEY and SVGEGT.

The V call is TRBV20-1, the J call TRBJ2-7; TRBD2 matches 10 bases. Germline-derived CDR1 and CDR2 are DFQATT and SNEGSKA (reference sequence). The CDR3 contains 16 residues. V shed 2 bases, J shed 0 bases, and the junction held 7 bases outside the gene matches. CDR3: CSARLASGSFSYEQYF. The CDR3 nucleotides read TGCAGTGCTAGATTGGCTAGCGGGAGTTTCTCCTACGAGCAGTACTTC.

The J gene is TRBJ2-6, the V gene TRBV28; D might be TRBD1 or TRBD2, each matching 6 bases. The ends were cut back, 2 bases at V and 5 bases at J, with 13 bases in the middle. The CDR3 contains 16 residues. Germline V lookup: CDR1 MDHEN, CDR2 SYDVKM. CDR3 in amino acids: CASSLPGGTRANVLTF. For the CDR3, the DNA is TGTGCCAGCAGTTTACCCGGGGGCACGAGGGCCAACGTCCTGACTTTC.

This chain joins TRBV29-1 and TRBJ2-7; 7 nucleotides match TRBD1. V lost 5 bases to trimming and J lost 2 bases; unmatched junction nucleotides: 6. This CDR3 has 13 residues. Per germline, CDR1 SQVTM and CDR2 ANQGSEA. The CDR3 protein is CSVLRDSTYEQYF. The CDR3 DNA follows: TGCAGCGTTCTCCGGGACAGTACCTACGAGCAGTACTTC.

This sequence joins TRBV6-6 and TRBJ2-1; D gene ambiguous. The V gene's germline CDR1 is MNHNY and CDR2 SVGAGI (reference sequence). The CDR3 runs to 10 residues. The V end was cut by 2 bases, the J end by 13 bases, with 6 bases between. The CDR3 loop is CASSYRVQFF. CDR3 in DNA: TGTGCCAGCAGTTACAGGGTCCAGTTCTTC.

J is TRBJ2-6 and V is TRBV5-1; maybe TRBD1 (6 bases). V lost 4 bases, J lost 1 base, and 21 bases lay in between. Germline assignment: CDR1 SGHRS and CDR2 YFSETQ. This CDR3 region has 19 residues. This CDR3 reads CASSLTPPTRGSGANVLTF. In DNA, the CDR3 is TGCGCCAGCAGCCTTACCCCCCCCACCAGGGGATCTGGGGCCAACGTCCTGACTTTC.

V is TRBV5-1 and J is TRBJ2-7; 8 nucleotides align to TRBD2. Germline loops: CDR1 SGHRS, CDR2 YFSETQ. The CDR3 totals 15 residues. V lost 4 bases and J lost 7; bases outside the gene matches: 13. CDR3 nucleotide sequence: TGCGCCAGCAGCCCCAATGGCGGGAGGCAGGGGGAGCAGTACTTC. It specifies CASSPNGGRQGEQYF.

Sample share makes this clonotype medium-sized. V usage is TRBV10-1 and J usage is TRBJ2-2; 9 bases line up with TRBD1. Germline values: CDR1 WNHNN, CDR2 SYGVQD (reference sequence). The CDR3 runs to 16 residues. V was pared by 2 bases and J by 4 bases, with 5 bases of the junction left unmatched. DNA of the CDR3: TGCGCCAGCAGTGAGGCCGGGACAGGGTCCACCGGGGAGCTGTTTTTT. Translation gives CASSEAGTGSTGELFF.

This chain connects TRBV4-1 to TRBJ2-7, with 12 bases matching TRBD1. CDR1 and CDR2 from the germline V gene are MGHRA and YSYEKL. J gave up 5 bases and V 3 bases, and 11 bases lay outside the gene matches. CDR3 size: 17 residues. In nucleotides, the CDR3 is TGCGCCAGCAGCCATCCGGGACAGGGGGCGCAGGAGGACGAGCAGTACTTC. It yields the protein CASSHPGQGAQEDEQYF.

The chain carries TRBV2 and TRBJ1-2; D might be TRBD1 (5 bases). The CDR3 extends over 14 amino acids. Trimming removed 5 bases at V and 7 bases at J, with 17 bases between. Per the germline V gene, CDR1 is SNHLY and CDR2 is FYNNEI. CDR3 sequence: CASSLSGTEGGYTF. As DNA, the CDR3 is TGTGCCAGCAGTCTCTCCGGGACTGAGGGTGGCTACACCTTC.

The chain has TRBV20-1 and TRBJ2-7; 7 bases are a match to TRBD2. In germline, CDR1 is DFQATT, CDR2 SNEGSKA (reference sequence). Trimming at V came to 0 bases and at J to 0 bases, leaving 5 bases not matched to a gene. The CDR3 has 15 amino acids. The CDR3 is CSARDLAESSYEQYF. CDR3 coding DNA: TGCAGTGCTAGAGACCTAGCGGAGAGCTCCTACGAGCAGTACTTC.

J is TRBJ2-3 and V is TRBV11-2; D gene unclear. Germline V gene lookup returns CDR1 SGHAT and CDR2 FQNNGV. V was cut by 4 bases and J by 5 bases, with 10 bases left in between. CDR3 length: 13 residues. The CDR3 DNA follows: TGTGCCAGCAGCTCGTACGACGGAGATACGCAGTATTTT. As protein: CASSSYDGDTQYF.

V is TRBV4-1 and J is TRBJ1-2; 7 bases map to TRBD1. The CDR3 loop spans 16 amino acids. Germline CDR1 is MGHRA and CDR2 is YSYEKL. Trimming took 2 bases from V and 4 from J; bases not matched to a gene: 10. The CDR3 sequence: CASSQSNRGASYGYTF. The CDR3 DNA follows: TGCGCCAGCAGCCAATCCAACAGGGGCGCGAGCTATGGCTACACCTTC.

This clonotype is labeled as medium-sized (0.01 to 0.1%). The chain combines TRBV6-1 with TRBJ2-7, with a tentative D call TRBD1 (5 bases). The V end was cut by 3 bases, the J end by 2 bases, with 17 bases between. Germline V lookup: CDR1 MNHNS, CDR2 SASEGT. The CDR3 totals 16 residues. The CDR3 nucleotides read TGTGCCAGCAGTGACAAGGGGTGGGGCAGCACCTACGAGCAGTACTTC. Translating gives CASSDKGWGSTYEQYF.

This clonotype came up a few times. The chain carries TRBV2 and TRBJ1-1; D unresolved. CDR3 length: 13 residues. The germline V gene encodes CDR1 SNHLY and CDR2 FYNNEI. With 7 bases removed from V and 1 base from J, the gap between germline ends came to 10 bases. CDR3 protein: CASTSRGNTEAFF. CDR3 nucleotides: TGTGCCAGCACCAGCAGAGGGAACACTGAAGCTTTCTTT.